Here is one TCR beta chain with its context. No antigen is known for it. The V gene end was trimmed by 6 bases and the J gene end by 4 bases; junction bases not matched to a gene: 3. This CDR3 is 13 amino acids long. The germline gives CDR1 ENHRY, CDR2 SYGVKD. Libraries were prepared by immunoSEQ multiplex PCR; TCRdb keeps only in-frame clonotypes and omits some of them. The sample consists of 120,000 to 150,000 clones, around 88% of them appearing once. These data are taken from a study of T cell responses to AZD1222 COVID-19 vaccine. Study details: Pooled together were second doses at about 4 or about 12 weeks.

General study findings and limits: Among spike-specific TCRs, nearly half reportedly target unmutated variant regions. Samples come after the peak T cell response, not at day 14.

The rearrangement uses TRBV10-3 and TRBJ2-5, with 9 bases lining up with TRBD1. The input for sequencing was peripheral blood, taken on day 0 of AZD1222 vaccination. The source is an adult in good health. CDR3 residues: CAISETGGETQYF. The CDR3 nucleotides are TGTGCCATCAGCGAGACAGGGGGAGAGACCCAGTACTTC.